The rows below give T cell receptor beta chains drawn from one sample of a study of yellow fever vaccine responses in identical twins. TCRdb called the RT-PCR reads again in MiXCR, with one record for every CDR3 protein. The table has under 25,000 distinct CDR3 sequences, under 75% seen once. Sequencing used T cells from blood (PBMCs), unsorted or a sorted subset (not recorded which), obtained before or after yellow fever vaccination (not recorded which). These receptors were collected from a young woman who received the yellow fever vaccine. CDR3s include the opening cysteine and the closing phenylalanine or tryptophan. Each record gives: J gene, clone size, D gene, V gene, CDR3 DNA, CDR3 protein. A D gene is named only where the DNA matches it firmly. Clone size is stated in some rows and not others, as once, few, many or a class when expanded.

TRBJ2-3 NA TRBD2 TRBV24-1 TGTGCCACCAGTGTTAGCGGGGGTACAGATACGCAGTATTTT CATSVSGGTDTQYF
TRBJ2-3 NA TRBD1 TRBV11-1 TGTGCCAGCAGCATGGGACAGCGCACAGATACGCAGTATTTT CASSMGQRTDTQYF
TRBJ2-1 NA NA TRBV24-1 TGTGCGACCGGTGGGACGAACTACAATGAGCAGTTCTTC CATGGTNYNEQFF
TRBJ1-3 NA TRBD1 TRBV2 TGTGCCAGCAGTAAAGGGGGCCCCTCTGGAAACACCATATATTTT CASSKGGPSGNTIYF
TRBJ1-3 few TRBD1 TRBV11-3 TGTGCCAGCAGCTTAAGTTCGGAGGGGACAGCCGGAAACACCATATATTTT CASSLSSEGTAGNTIYF
TRBJ2-2 NA NA TRBV7-9 TGTGCCAGCAGCTTATTTAGTCTGAGCGGGGAGCTGTTTTTT CASSLFSLSGELFF
TRBJ2-2 NA TRBD2 TRBV7-9 TGTGCCAGCAGCTTAGTTGCGACTAGCTCCACCGGGGAGCTGTTTTTT CASSLVATSSTGELFF
TRBJ2-1 NA TRBD2 TRBV5-6 TGTGCCAGCAGCACAGGACTAGCGGATGAGCAGTTCTTC CASSTGLADEQFF
TRBJ2-5 NA TRBD2 TRBV2 TGTGCCAGCAGTGAATGGCTAGCGGAAGAGACCCAGTACTTC CASSEWLAEETQYF
TRBJ2-7 NA NA TRBV13 TGTGCCAGTGGAGGGGCTACCTACGAGCAGTACTTC CASGGATYEQYF
TRBJ2-2 NA NA TRBV24-1 TGTGCCACCAGTTGGGCCGGGGAGCTGTTTTTT CATSWAGELFF
TRBJ2-2 NA NA TRBV7-6 TGTGCCAGCAGCCCCATTTCAGGCGGGCAGGCCGGGGAGCTGTTTTTT CASSPISGGQAGELFF
TRBJ1-5 NA NA TRBV12-3/TRBV12-4 TGTGCCAGCAGACCAATATACAGGGCTAGCAATCAGCCCCAGCATTTT CASRPIYRASNQPQHF
TRBJ2-1 NA TRBD2 TRBV12-3/TRBV12-4 TGTGCCAGCAGTAAGCGGGAAGTGGGTCTATATGAGCAGTTCTTC CASSKREVGLYEQFF
TRBJ1-2 NA NA TRBV5-1 TGCGCCAGCGGCCTTTCGTCAGGCGCTTATGGCTACACCTTC CASGLSSGAYGYTF
TRBJ2-3 NA TRBD2 TRBV7-9 TGTGCCAGCAGCTCAACTAGCGGGGGGGCAGATACGCGGTATTTT CASSSTSGGADTRYF
TRBJ2-1 NA TRBD1 TRBV11-1 TGTGCCAGCAGCTTAGGGGACAGGGACTACAATGAGCAGTTCTTC CASSLGDRDYNEQFF
TRBJ1-1 NA NA TRBV5-1 TGCGCCAGCAGCTGGGGGGACATCCATTACGCCGCTGAAGCTTTCTTT CASSWGDIHYAAEAFF
TRBJ2-1 few NA TRBV11-2 TGTGCCAGCAGTCAATATGGACCTCTCGACAATGAGCAGTTCTTC CASSQYGPLDNEQFF
TRBJ2-2 NA NA TRBV10-1 TGCGCCAGCAGTGACCGCAAGAACACCGGGGAGCTGTTTTTT CASSDRKNTGELFF
TRBJ2-3 few NA TRBV7-6 TGTGCCAGCAGCTTAGCCACAGATACGCAGTATTTT CASSLATDTQYF
TRBJ2-2 NA TRBD2 TRBV13 TGTGCCAGCAGCTTTCAGCGGGGGGGCTCGAACACCGGGGAGCTGTTTTTT CASSFQRGGSNTGELFF
TRBJ1-1 NA NA TRBV5-1 TGCGCCAGCAGCTTGGAAAGGGTAGACACTGAAGCTTTCTTT CASSLERVDTEAFF
TRBJ1-1 NA TRBD1 TRBV19 TGTGCCAGTAGTACGGGACAGGGGGCTACTGAAGCTTTCTTT CASSTGQGATEAFF
TRBJ1-2 NA NA TRBV4-3 TGCGCCAGCAGCCGAGGGGGGATCATCCGACTTTTTAACTATGGCTACACCTTC CASSRGGIIRLFNYGYTF
TRBJ2-7 NA TRBD1 TRBV20-1 TGCAGTGCTAGAGCTCCAGGGGGCTTCTCCGAGCAGTACTTC CSARAPGGFSEQYF
TRBJ2-3 NA NA TRBV29-1 TGCAGCTCCGTAGGCCAGGATACGCAGTATTTT CSSVGQDTQYF
TRBJ1-2 few TRBD1 TRBV4-1 TGCGCCAGCAGCCCCTGGACAGGGTCTAACTATGGCTACACCTTC CASSPWTGSNYGYTF
TRBJ2-3 NA NA TRBV7-9 TGTGCCAGCAGCTCCCAAGATACGCAGTATTTT CASSSQDTQYF
TRBJ1-5 NA TRBD1 TRBV12-3/TRBV12-4 TGTGCCAGCAGGGCCGACAGGGTTGGCAATCAGCCCCAGCATTTT CASRADRVGNQPQHF
TRBJ1-6 NA NA TRBV2 TGTGCCAGCAGTGAACAGGGTTTGAATTCACCCCTCCACTTT CASSEQGLNSPLHF
TRBJ2-3 few TRBD2 TRBV19 TGTGCCAGTAGTATTTTCCTAGCGGGCGATACGCAGTATTTT CASSIFLAGDTQYF
TRBJ2-1 NA TRBD2 TRBV20-1 TGCAGTGCCGAGACTAGCCCCGGGCAGTTCTTC CSAETSPGQFF
TRBJ2-3 once TRBD1 TRBV11-2 TGTGCCAGCAGCTTGGGACAGGGAGGTACGCAGTATTTT CASSLGQGGTQYF
TRBJ2-1 NA NA TRBV12-3/TRBV12-4 TGTGCCAGCAGTTATTGGAATGAGCAGTTCTTC CASSYWNEQFF
TRBJ1-6 few TRBD1 TRBV4-1 TGCGCCAGCAGCCAATTAGCCGGGACAGTGTATAATTCACCCCTCCACTTT CASSQLAGTVYNSPLHF
TRBJ2-7 NA NA TRBV5-5 TGTGCCAGCAGCGCTTCCTACGAGCAGTACTTC CASSASYEQYF
TRBJ2-1 NA TRBD2 TRBV24-1 TGTGCCACCAGTGACTCCCAGCGGGGCCTGCACAATGAGCAGTTCTTC CATSDSQRGLHNEQFF
TRBJ1-1 once NA TRBV15 TGTGCCACCAGCAGAGATCGACAGTTTGAAGCTTTCTTT CATSRDRQFEAFF
TRBJ1-1 NA TRBD1 TRBV27 TGTGCCAGCAGTCCAACGACAGGGATTATCACTGAAGCTTTCTTT CASSPTTGIITEAFF
TRBJ2-1 NA NA TRBV3-1 TGTGCCAGCAGCCAAGATTGGGTGGGTGAGCAGTTCTTC CASSQDWVGEQFF
TRBJ2-7 NA TRBD1 TRBV3-1 TGTGCCAGCAGCCAAGATCCTGGGACAGGGGCCTACGAGCAGTACTTC CASSQDPGTGAYEQYF
TRBJ1-2 NA NA TRBV28 TGTGCCAGCAGTTTCGTAAGAGGAGCGGGCAACTATGGCTACACCTTC CASSFVRGAGNYGYTF
TRBJ2-5 NA TRBD2 TRBV11-1 TGTGCCAGCAGCCGACGATCTAGCGGGGGCAGCCAAGAGACCCAGTACTTC CASSRRSSGGSQETQYF
TRBJ2-5 NA NA TRBV5-6 TGTGCCAGCAGCCTAGTCAGGGGCCAAGAGACCCAGTACTTC CASSLVRGQETQYF
TRBJ1-6 NA NA TRBV12-3/TRBV12-4 TGTGCCAGCAGTTTAGGGTGGCAGAACAATTCACCCCTCCACTTT CASSLGWQNNSPLHF
TRBJ2-7 NA NA TRBV11-3 TGTGCCAGCAGCCAAAATCTAGCAGGGGAGCAGTACTTC CASSQNLAGEQYF
TRBJ2-1 NA NA TRBV10-3 TGTGCCATCAGTGAGGGGTTTGAGCAGTTCTTC CAISEGFEQFF
TRBJ2-7 NA TRBD2 TRBV2 TGTGCCAGCAGTGGAACTAGCGGAACCTACGAGCAGTACTTC CASSGTSGTYEQYF
TRBJ2-1 NA NA TRBV18 TGTGCCAGCTCACCATCCGGGACCTACCTCAATGAGCAGTTCTTC CASSPSGTYLNEQFF
TRBJ1-1 NA NA TRBV19 TGTGCCAGTAGTTGGGGTAGAAGCACTGAAGCTTTCTTT CASSWGRSTEAFF
TRBJ2-2 NA NA TRBV2 TGTGCCATCGAGCGGTCTCAGGGGACCGGGGAGCTGTTTTTT CAIERSQGTGELFF
TRBJ2-1 NA TRBD1 TRBV5-1 TGCGCCAGCAGCTTGGTTTCGGGACAGGTGGGAGATGAGCAGTTCTTC CASSLVSGQVGDEQFF
TRBJ2-3 NA NA TRBV28 TGTGCCAGCAGTTTCACAGATACGCAGTATTTT CASSFTDTQYF
TRBJ2-1 NA NA TRBV13 TGTGCCACCCTTTCAGGGGTCCAGTTCTTC CATLSGVQFF
TRBJ1-2 NA NA TRBV12-3/TRBV12-4 TGTGCCAGCAGTTTTCGAGGGGCCACTAACTATGGCTACACCTTC CASSFRGATNYGYTF
TRBJ1-1 NA NA TRBV4-1 TGCGCCAGCAGCCAGAACCAGGACACTGAAGCTTTCTTT CASSQNQDTEAFF